This T cell receptor (beta chain) was sequenced during a study of blood T cell repertoires in COVID-19. Study-level information: PBMCs, B-cell-depleted T cells, or T cells were the source of the cDNA or gDNA that made up the material.

Looked up from germline, CDR1 is LNHDA and CDR2 is SQIVND (reference sequence). The CDR3 consists of 18 residues. The V end was cut by 3 bases, the J end by 4 bases, with 24 bases between. How the authors handled the data: By means of reference gene primer amplification, nucleated cell counts were estimated. Sequencing was performed with immunoSEQ multiplex PCR; in TCRdb, only in-frame clones are kept and a portion is missing. V, J and clone size reflect that table, while D and trimming were determined from the DNA. Of 100,000 or so clones detected, about 91% appear once; the ten largest clones hold roughly 0.51%.

The receptor comes from a man aged 60-69 years with acute or convalescent COVID-19. The sample comprised peripheral blood. This chain links TRBV19 with TRBJ1-2, with no clear D. The chain's CDR3 is CASSIFFASYGSTYGYTF. Here the CDR3 DNA reads TGTGCCAGTAGTATTTTCTTCGCCAGCTATGGGAGTACCTATGGCTACACCTTC.